The text below deals with one T cell receptor (beta chain). Germline CDR1 reads MNHNS; CDR2 reads SASEGT. This CDR3 region has 12 residues. Trimming cost V 1 base and J 3 bases, with 3 bases left between them. The source of the sample is a study of T cell changes during pregnancy in multiple sclerosis. TCRdb's table, derived via immunoSEQ multiplex PCR, lists solely in-frame clones and lacks some. The data hold roughly 61,000 clones, with around 94% observed a single time. The rearrangement uses TRBV6-1 and TRBJ1-1, with D hard to call. This specimen was CD8+ T cells from peripheral blood mononuclear cells, taken after pregnancy. The receptor's source is a female donor with multiple sclerosis, enrolled in a pregnancy study. The CDR3 nucleotides read TGTGCCAGCAGTGAAGACTACACTGAAGCTTTCTTT. Amino acid sequence: CASSEDYTEAFF.